This T cell receptor beta chain is drawn from a study of T cells in Graves' hyperthyroidism and ophthalmopathy. From RNA transcripts, TCR beta CDR3 regions were amplified. In the first-round RT-PCR of the TCR CDR3, the HTBI primer set was used. MiXCR, applied by TCRdb to the multiplex PCR reads, yields one record per CDR3 protein. The data hold roughly 500,000 distinct CDR3 sequences, with roughly 46% observed a single time. This clonotype has just a few counts. Germline CDR1 is SGHTA and CDR2 is FQGNSA. Trimming removed 1 base from V and 5 bases from J, with 11 bases in between. The CDR3 is 14 amino acids.

What was sequenced was peripheral blood or thyroid tissue (not recorded which). This receptor was obtained from an adult woman with Graves' disease, either hyperthyroidism or ophthalmopathy (not recorded which). The chain links TRBV7-2 to TRBJ1-2; a possible D gene is TRBD1 (5 bases). The CDR3 DNA reads TGTGCCAGCAGCTTAGTCCAGGGCAAATATGGCTACACCTTC. It translates to CASSLVQGKYGYTF. Drawing the rest from reference TRBV7-2 and TRBJ1-2, the complete variable domain is GAGVSQSPSNKVTEKGKDVELRCDPISGHTALYWYRQSLGQGLEFLIYFQGNSAPDKSGLPSDRFSAERTGGSVSTLTIQRTQQEDSAVYLCASSLVQGKYGYTFGSGTRLTVV.